The entry that follows covers one TCR beta chain sequence. The sample holds other DNA sequences that translate to the same CDR3. The method was immunoSEQ multiplex PCR; TCRdb's version includes in-frame clones alone and lacks a portion of them. The table lists around 93,000 clones, 95% of them singletons. The entry originates in a study of technical replicates of blood from several donors. What was sequenced was T cells isolated from PBMCs. This clonotype was sampled from a human donor in good health.

CDR3 region: CASSLGLEAFF. The CDR3 DNA sequence: TGCGCCAGCAGCTTGGGTCTTGAAGCTTTCTTT. The V gene is TRBV5-1, the J gene TRBJ1-1; D not resolved. The CDR3 is 11 residues long. Germline V gene lookup returns CDR1 SGHRS and CDR2 YFSETQ. V was clipped by 0 bases and J by 7 bases, with 4 bases between them.